Listed here are 12 T cell receptor beta chains from one sample, sequenced in a study of T cell responses to AZD1222 COVID-19 vaccine. Here immunoSEQ multiplex PCR was the method, and the copy in TCRdb shows in-frame clones only, minus some. The sample shows under 130,000 clones, around 89% of them seen only once. The sequenced sample was peripheral blood, obtained on day 0 of AZD1222 vaccination. These receptors were obtained from an adult in good health.

V is TRBV11-1 and J is TRBJ2-7, with D tentatively TRBD1 or TRBD2 (6 bases each). Trimming removed 1 base from V and 2 bases from J, with 15 bases in between. The CDR3 totals 16 residues. CDR1 and CDR2 (germline): SGHAT, FQDESV (reference sequence). This CDR3 is CASSLGGGTITYEQYF. The CDR3 nucleotides read TGTGCCAGCAGCTTAGGCGGCGGGACAATTACCTACGAGCAGTACTTC.

This chain uses TRBV28 with TRBJ1-1, with D perhaps TRBD1 (5 bases). The V gene lost 5 bases and the J gene lost 10 bases, with 20 bases spanning the gap. The CDR3 is 14 amino acids. CDR1 and CDR2 from the germline V gene are MDHEN and SYDVKM. CDR3 region: CASSPPGGPDIAFF. The DNA of the CDR3 is TGTGCCAGCAGTCCGCCCGGGGGACCGGACATAGCTTTCTTT. Supplemented by reference TRBV28 and TRBJ1-1, the full variable domain reads DVKVTQSSRYLVKRTGEKVFLECVQDMDHENMFWYRQDPGLGLRLIYFSYDVKMKEKGDIPEGYSVSREKKERFSLILESASTNQTSMYLCASSPPGGPDIAFFGQGTRLTVV.

The rearrangement links TRBV29-1 to TRBJ2-2, with 10 bases that match TRBD2. Looked up from germline, CDR1 is SQVTM and CDR2 is ANQGSEA. This CDR3 is built from 15 residues. The trim removed 7 bases at V and 3 bases at J, leaving 8 bases unmatched. In DNA form, the CDR3 reads TGCAGCGCCGCTAGCGGGAGTAGGTACACCGGGGAGCTGTTTTTT. Protein: CSAASGSRYTGELFF.

The V and J genes are TRBV18 and TRBJ1-2; no firm D call. Between the trimmed V and J ends, which lost 6 bases and 8 bases, there was a span of 13 bases. Germline loops: CDR1 KGHSH, CDR2 LQKENI. This CDR3 spans 12 amino acids. The CDR3 bases are TGTGCCAGCTCCGAGACAAGTCAGGGCTACACCTTC. Translated: CASSETSQGYTF.

This chain joins TRBV5-6 and TRBJ1-6; weak D call: TRBD1 (5 bases). The CDR3 runs to 12 residues. Trimming cost V 4 bases and J 13 bases, with 12 bases left between them. From germline, CDR1 is SGHDT and CDR2 YYEEEE. The CDR3 sequence is CASSNGGDPLHF. DNA of the CDR3: TGTGCCAGCAGCAATGGGGGGGATCCCCTCCACTTT.

The genes are TRBV27 and TRBJ1-1, with TRBD1 matching over 8 bases. V trimming: 4 bases; J trimming: 0 bases; junction bases outside the gene matches: 4. Germline CDR1 reads MNHEY; CDR2 reads SMNVEV (reference sequence). The CDR3 consists of 15 residues. CDR3 protein: CASSSGQGLNTEAFF. The CDR3, as DNA: TGTGCCAGCAGTTCAGGACAGGGCCTGAACACTGAAGCTTTCTTT.

V gene TRBV5-1 combines with J gene TRBJ1-6; unclear D gene. With 5 bases removed from V and 7 bases from J, the gap between germline ends came to 10 bases. The CDR3 consists of 13 residues. Germline-derived CDR1 and CDR2 are SGHRS and YFSETQ. CDR3 nucleotide sequence: TGCGCCAGCAGTCGGACCGAGAATTCACCCCTCCACTTT. Translating it yields CASSRTENSPLHF.

This clone was seen a single time. The chain joins TRBV6-5 to TRBJ1-2; 8 bases agree with TRBD1. J lost 4 bases, V lost 6 bases, and 10 bases had no gene match. Germline CDR1 and CDR2: MNHEY and SVGAGI. This CDR3 comprises 15 residues. CDR3 residues: CASSPGQGVGYGYTF. The CDR3 DNA follows: TGTGCCAGCAGCCCCGGACAGGGCGTCGGCTATGGCTACACCTTC.

The rearrangement links TRBV5-5 to TRBJ1-3; D unclear. Germline V gives CDR1 SGHKS, CDR2 YYEKEE (reference sequence). Trimming removed 7 bases from V and 0 bases from J, with 17 bases in between. This CDR3 has 16 amino acids. The CDR3 DNA is TGTGCCAGCGCCGAATCTGCCGGGTCCTCTGGAAACACCATATATTTT. Translated: CASAESAGSSGNTIYF.

This sequence joins TRBV5-1 and TRBJ2-7; D unclear. The germline CDR1 and CDR2 sequences are SGHRS and YFSETQ. V lost 0 bases and J lost 5, with 15 bases in between. The CDR3 length is 15 residues. The CDR3 DNA is TGCGCCAGCAGCTTGGGGGAAGGCTTTGTGGACGAGCAGTACTTC. It encodes CASSLGEGFVDEQYF. Full variable domain (missing parts from reference TRBV5-1 and TRBJ2-7): KAGVTQTPRYLIKTRGQQVTLSCSPISGHRSVSWYQQTPGQGLQFLFEYFSETQRNKGNFPGRFSGRQFSNSRSEMNVSTLELGDSALYLCASSLGEGFVDEQYFGPGTRLTVT.

The chain is built from TRBV6-5 and TRBJ1-3; D not resolved. The germline gives CDR1 MNHEY, CDR2 SVGAGI. Deletions cut 5 bases from V and 2 bases from J, with 10 bases between. The CDR3 consists of 14 residues. CDR3 in amino acids: CASSPGGPGNTIYF. In DNA, the CDR3 is TGTGCCAGCAGTCCCGGCGGGCCTGGAAACACCATATATTTT.

The genes are TRBV6-9 and TRBJ1-4, with TRBD1 identical over 7 bases. The CDR3 has 13 residues. With V trimmed by 11 bases and J by 4 bases, 7 bases remained unmatched. The germline CDR1 and CDR2 sequences are MNHGY and SVAAGI. CDR3 sequence: CAGGTAHNEKLFF. For the CDR3, the DNA is TGTGCCGGGGGGACAGCGCATAATGAAAAACTGTTTTTT.